These T cell receptor beta chains were read from a single sample in a study of T-cell memory formation after mild COVID-19. Each CDR3 protein is one row after TCRdb ran MiXCR on the 5' RACE reads. Found here are roughly 450,000 distinct CDR3 sequences, 18% of them singletons; the top ten hold more than 9%. Sequencing was performed on PBMCs or a T cell subset sorted from them (not recorded which). Receptors were obtained from an adult woman who had mild COVID-19 (a few samples of this study predate the infection). Cell type and time point are not known. CDR3s include the opening cysteine and the closing phenylalanine or tryptophan. The order of the fields is V gene, J gene, D gene, CDR3 length, clone size, CDR3 protein, CDR3 DNA. The D gene is left open where the match is weak. Size tells how often a clone was seen (once, few, many) or the class of an expanded clone, and some rows leave it out.

TRBV5-4	TRBJ2-1	NA	15	NA	CASRGAASSYNEQFF	TGTGCCAGCCGGGGAGCGGCCAGCTCCTACAATGAGCAGTTCTTC
TRBV5-1	TRBJ2-7	TRBD1	19	NA	CASSLGTGGWRAFSYEQYF	TGCGCCAGCAGCCTCGGGACAGGGGGCTGGCGGGCGTTCTCCTACGAGCAGTACTTC
TRBV18	TRBJ2-5	NA	15	many	CASSPSTRSRETQYF	TGTGCCAGCTCACCCTCGACACGGTCGAGAGAGACCCAGTACTTC
TRBV6-1	TRBJ2-4	NA	15	NA	CASSVGQFIANIQYF	TGTGCCAGCAGTGTCGGACAGTTCATCGCAAACATTCAGTACTTC
TRBV12-3/TRBV12-4	TRBJ2-5	TRBD2	15	few	CASSPSGWERETQYF	TGTGCCAGCAGCCCTAGCGGGTGGGAGAGAGAGACCCAGTACTTC
TRBV5-1	TRBJ1-1	TRBD1	13	NA	CASSFETGAEAFF	TGCGCCAGCAGCTTCGAAACAGGGGCTGAAGCTTTCTTT
TRBV7-6	TRBJ1-5	NA	13	many	CASSLSPGQPQHF	TGTGCCAGCAGCTTAAGTCCAGGGCAGCCCCAGCATTTT
TRBV5-1	TRBJ2-7	TRBD2	15	NA	CASSPGLGDVYEQYF	TGCGCCAGCAGCCCCGGACTAGGCGACGTTTACGAGCAGTACTTC
TRBV6-6	TRBJ2-7	TRBD1	14	NA	CASSRPGQGDSMYF	TGTGCCAGCAGCCGACCGGGACAGGGGGATAGTATGTACTTC
TRBV20-1	TRBJ1-1	NA	14	NA	CSASRVSDFSEAFF	TGCAGTGCTAGTAGGGTTTCCGACTTCTCTGAAGCTTTCTTT
TRBV6-5	TRBJ2-1	TRBD2	18	NA	CASSTPGTSGSPYNEQFF	TGTGCCAGCAGTACCCCCGGGACTAGCGGGAGTCCCTACAATGAGCAGTTCTTC
TRBV6-2/TRBV6-3	TRBJ1-6	NA	12	few	CASWDVISPLHF	TGTGCCAGCTGGGACGTCATTTCACCCCTCCACTTT
TRBV5-1	TRBJ2-1	TRBD1	14	NA	CASSPQGWDNEQFF	TGCGCCAGCAGCCCACAGGGGTGGGACAATGAGCAGTTCTTC
TRBV7-9	TRBJ2-7	NA	17	NA	CASSLEAWGQSSYEQYF	TGTGCCAGCAGCTTAGAGGCCTGGGGTCAGAGCTCCTACGAGCAGTACTTC
TRBV10-3	TRBJ2-1	NA	14	many	CAISDRVFYNEQFF	TGTGCCATCAGTGACCGAGTTTTCTACAATGAGCAGTTCTTC
TRBV20-1	TRBJ1-6	NA	18	NA	CSARDRRQLRGYNSPLHF	TGCAGTGCTAGAGATAGGAGACAGCTAAGAGGGTATAATTCACCCCTCCACTTT
TRBV27	TRBJ2-3	NA	15	NA	CASSSLASGTDTQYF	TGTGCCAGCAGTTCCCTGGCTAGCGGCACAGATACGCAGTATTTT